The next 7 T cell receptor beta chains were all read from a single sample in a study of shared clonotypes between healthy human individuals. Libraries were prepared by immunoSEQ multiplex PCR; TCRdb keeps only in-frame clonotypes and omits some of them. The sample yields 2 million to 2.5 million clones, about 90% seen once. Specimen: naive CD4+ T cells from PBMCs. Specified subset: CD45RA+ positively selected. These receptors all come from a man aged 18 to 29 in good health. Some clones in this sample may be carry-over from other donors' samples.

This chain connects TRBV4-3 to TRBJ2-1; D not resolved. The CDR3 consists of 15 residues. Germline-derived CDR1 and CDR2 are LGHNA and YSLEER. V was pared by 2 bases and J by 6 bases, with 14 bases between. CDR3 coding DNA: TGCGCCAGCAGCCAACACCCGCGACCCATCAATGAGCAGTTCTTC. Translating it yields CASSQHPRPINEQFF.

Comments on this clone: Other DNA sequences from this sample encode an identical CDR3 as well. The rearrangement uses TRBV5-1 and TRBJ2-1; 16 nucleotides match TRBD2. Trimming at V came to 4 bases and at J to 4 bases, leaving 5 bases not matched to a gene. Germline V CDR1 and CDR2: SGHRS, YFSETQ. The CDR3 extends over 17 amino acids. This CDR3 is CASSGGLAGGPYNEQFF. In DNA form, the CDR3 reads TGCGCCAGCAGCGGGGGACTAGCGGGAGGGCCGTACAATGAGCAGTTCTTC.

For the CDR3, the DNA is TGTGCCACTTATTGGGGGTTGGGAACTGAAGCTTTCTTT. Protein: CATYWGLGTEAFF. The chain uses TRBV28 and TRBJ1-1; possibly TRBD1 for D (5 bases). The CDR3 extends over 13 amino acids. V was pared by 10 bases and J by 5 bases, with 17 bases between. CDR1 and CDR2 from the germline V gene are MDHEN and SYDVKM.

The rearrangement joins TRBV19 to TRBJ2-2; D ambiguous. The CDR3 runs 16 residues. Germline assignment: CDR1 LNHDA and CDR2 SQIVND (reference sequence). The V end lost 6 bases, the J end lost 6 bases, and 20 bases lay between the germline ends. The CDR3 nucleotides are TGTGCCAGTAGCTTAGGCCGATACACGACACCCGGGGAGCTGTTTTTT. Protein sequence: CASSLGRYTTPGELFF.

The chain links TRBV15 to TRBJ1-2; D uncertain. V was clipped by 8 bases and J by 4 bases, with 23 bases between them. Germline V lookup: CDR1 LNHNV, CDR2 YYDKDF (reference sequence). This CDR3 has 16 residues. This CDR3 is CATRYEGGASTYGYTF. Written as DNA, the CDR3 is TGTGCCACCCGATATGAGGGAGGAGCCTCGACCTATGGCTACACCTTC.

The chain combines TRBV27 with TRBJ1-3, with D perhaps TRBD1 (5 bases). The germline V and J ends were trimmed by 2 bases and 2 bases, with 10 bases remaining between them. This CDR3 is built from 15 residues. Germline CDR1 is MNHEY and CDR2 is SMNVEV (reference sequence). CDR3 protein: CASSLSRVAGNTIYF. The CDR3 DNA reads TGTGCCAGCAGTTTAAGCAGGGTCGCTGGAAACACCATATATTTT.

The rearrangement joins TRBV28 to TRBJ2-3; the D gene could be TRBD1 or TRBD2 (6 bases each). The germline gives CDR1 MDHEN, CDR2 SYDVKM. The CDR3 has 13 amino acids. V was cut by 11 bases and J by 2 bases, with 14 bases left in between. The CDR3 protein is CAASGAITDTQYF. The CDR3 DNA is TGTGCCGCCTCGGGGGCCATCACAGATACGCAGTATTTT.